This TCR beta chain was found in a study of shared clonotypes between healthy human individuals. Whole-study findings and limits: Approximately 5% was the fraction of naive CD4 clonotypes found shared across a few donors.

The V gene's germline CDR1 is ENHRY and CDR2 SYGVKD. The CDR3 extends over 14 amino acids. This table comes from immunoSEQ multiplex PCR, and its TCRdb copy is limited to in-frame clones, with some not included. The sample includes 2 million or so clones, about 95% of them seen just once. CD45RO-negative CD8 cells positively selected for CCR7 made up the naive population, which excluded terminally differentiated effector memory CD45RA+ cells. Recent vaccinations or acute infections were absent in the healthy HIV-negative adult donors. About this clone: Its matching antigen is unknown.

The chain couples TRBV10-3 to TRBJ1-6, with a possible D match to TRBD1 (6 bases). The receptor's source is a man younger than 35 in good health. Source material: naive CD8+ T cells sorted from blood. The CDR3 region has the DNA TGTGCGACTAAGTGGGGGCCGAGGGATTCACCCCTCCACTTT. It translates to CATKWGPRDSPLHF.